This TCR beta chain comes out of a study of blood T cell repertoires in COVID-19. The CDR3 length is 12 residues. V lost 5 bases, J lost 4 bases, and 8 bases lay in between. The method was immunoSEQ multiplex PCR; TCRdb's version includes in-frame clones alone and lacks a portion of them. Of under 500,000 clones in the sample, 85% to 90% were seen once. Sequencing was done on a sample of peripheral blood. The chain is built from TRBV12-3 or TRBV12-4 and TRBJ1-2; D is unclear. This TCR derives from a woman aged 25 to 39 with acute or convalescent COVID-19. CDR3 region: CASSPETYGYTF. In DNA, the CDR3 is TGTGCCAGCAGTCCAGAAACCTATGGCTACACCTTC.